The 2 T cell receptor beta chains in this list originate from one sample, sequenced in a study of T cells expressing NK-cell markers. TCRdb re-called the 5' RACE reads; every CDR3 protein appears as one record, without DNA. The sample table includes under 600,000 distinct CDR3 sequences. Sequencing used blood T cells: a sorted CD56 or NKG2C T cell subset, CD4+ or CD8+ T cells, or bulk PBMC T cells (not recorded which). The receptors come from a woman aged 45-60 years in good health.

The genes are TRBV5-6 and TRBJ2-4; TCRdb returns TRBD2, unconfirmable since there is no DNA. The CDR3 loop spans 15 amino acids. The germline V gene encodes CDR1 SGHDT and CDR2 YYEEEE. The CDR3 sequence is CASSLAGASIDIQYF.

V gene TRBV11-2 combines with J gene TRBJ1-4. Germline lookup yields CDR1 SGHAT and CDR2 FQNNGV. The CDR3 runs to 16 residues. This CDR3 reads CASSHDGRGYNEKLFF.